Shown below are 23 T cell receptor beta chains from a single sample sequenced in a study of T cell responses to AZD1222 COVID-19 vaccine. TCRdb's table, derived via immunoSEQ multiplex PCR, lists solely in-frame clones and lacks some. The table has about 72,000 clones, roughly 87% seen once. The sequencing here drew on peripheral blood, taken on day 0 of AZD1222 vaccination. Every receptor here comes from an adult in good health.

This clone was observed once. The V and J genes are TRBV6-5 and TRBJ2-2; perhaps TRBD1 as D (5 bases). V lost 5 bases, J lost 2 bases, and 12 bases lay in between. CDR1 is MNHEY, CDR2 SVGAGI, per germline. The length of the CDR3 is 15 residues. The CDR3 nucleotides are TGTGCCAGCAGTCCCCCCGGACAAAACACCGGGGAGCTGTTTTTT. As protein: CASSPPGQNTGELFF.

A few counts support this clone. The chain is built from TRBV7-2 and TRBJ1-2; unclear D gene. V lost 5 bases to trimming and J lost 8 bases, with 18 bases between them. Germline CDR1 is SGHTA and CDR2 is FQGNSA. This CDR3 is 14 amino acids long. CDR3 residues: CASSPPPGSGGYTF. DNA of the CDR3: TGTGCCAGCAGCCCCCCGCCGGGATCTGGCGGCTACACCTTC. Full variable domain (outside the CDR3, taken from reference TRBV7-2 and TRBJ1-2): GAGVSQSPSNKVTEKGKDVELRCDPISGHTALYWYRQSLGQGLEFLIYFQGNSAPDKSGLPSDRFSAERTGGSVSTLTIQRTQQEDSAVYLCASSPPPGSGGYTFGSGTRLTVV.

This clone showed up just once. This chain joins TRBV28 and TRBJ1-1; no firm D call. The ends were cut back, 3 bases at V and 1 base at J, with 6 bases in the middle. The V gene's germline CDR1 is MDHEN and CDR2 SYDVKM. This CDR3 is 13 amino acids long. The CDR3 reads CASSLWGNTEAFF. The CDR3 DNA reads TGTGCCAGCAGTTTGTGGGGGAACACTGAAGCTTTCTTT.

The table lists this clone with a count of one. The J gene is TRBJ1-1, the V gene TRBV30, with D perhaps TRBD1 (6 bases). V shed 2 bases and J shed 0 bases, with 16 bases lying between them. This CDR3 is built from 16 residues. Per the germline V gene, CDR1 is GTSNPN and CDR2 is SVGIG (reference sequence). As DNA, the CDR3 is TGTGCCTGGAGTAAAGGAGGGGGGGCGATGAACACTGAAGCTTTCTTT. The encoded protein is CAWSKGGGAMNTEAFF.

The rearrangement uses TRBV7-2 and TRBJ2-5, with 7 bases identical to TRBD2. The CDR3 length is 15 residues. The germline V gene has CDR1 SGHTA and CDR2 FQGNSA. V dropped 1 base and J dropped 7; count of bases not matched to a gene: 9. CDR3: CASSLGGSRGVTQYF. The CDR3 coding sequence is TGTGCCAGCAGCTTAGGAGGTAGCCGGGGGGTGACCCAGTACTTC.

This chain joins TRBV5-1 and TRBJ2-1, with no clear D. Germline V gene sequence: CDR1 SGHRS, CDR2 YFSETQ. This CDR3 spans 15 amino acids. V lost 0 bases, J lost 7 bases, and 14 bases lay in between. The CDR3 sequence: CASSLASSVTNEQFF. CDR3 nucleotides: TGCGCCAGCAGCTTGGCCAGTTCAGTAACGAATGAGCAGTTCTTC. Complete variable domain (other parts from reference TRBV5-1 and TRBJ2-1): KAGVTQTPRYLIKTRGQQVTLSCSPISGHRSVSWYQQTPGQGLQFLFEYFSETQRNKGNFPGRFSGRQFSNSRSEMNVSTLELGDSALYLCASSLASSVTNEQFFGPGTRLTVL.

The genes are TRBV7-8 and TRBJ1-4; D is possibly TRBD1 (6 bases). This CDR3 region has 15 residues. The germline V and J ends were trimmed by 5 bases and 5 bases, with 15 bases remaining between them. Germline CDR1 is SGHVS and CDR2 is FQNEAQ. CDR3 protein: CASSLRGGANEKLFF. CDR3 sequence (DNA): TGTGCCAGCAGCCTCCGGGGGGGGGCCAATGAAAAACTGTTTTTT.

CDR3 nucleotide sequence: TGTGCCAGCAGTCTAGCAGGGGGGAACACTGAAGCTTTCTTT. Its protein product is CASSLAGGNTEAFF. The chain employs TRBV5-5 and TRBJ1-1; 7 bases map to TRBD1. The CDR3 loop spans 14 amino acids. The germline CDR1 and CDR2 sequences are SGHKS and YYEKEE (reference sequence). The junction had 5 bases not matched to a gene; V was cut back by 5 bases and J by 1 base.

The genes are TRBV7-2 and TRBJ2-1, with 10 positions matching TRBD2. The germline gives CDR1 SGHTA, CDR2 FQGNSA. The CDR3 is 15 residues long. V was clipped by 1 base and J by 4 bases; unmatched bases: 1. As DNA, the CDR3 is TGTGCCAGCAGCTTAGGACTAGCGGGTTACAATGAGCAGTTCTTC. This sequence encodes CASSLGLAGYNEQFF.

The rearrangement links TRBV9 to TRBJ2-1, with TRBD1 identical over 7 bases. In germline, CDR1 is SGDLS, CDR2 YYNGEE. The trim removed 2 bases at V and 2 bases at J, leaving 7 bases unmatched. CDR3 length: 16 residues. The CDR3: CASSVLSGTAYNEQFF. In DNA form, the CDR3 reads TGTGCCAGCAGCGTCTTATCCGGGACAGCCTACAATGAGCAGTTCTTC. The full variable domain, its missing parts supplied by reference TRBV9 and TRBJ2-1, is DSGVTQTPKHLITATGQRVTLRCSPRSGDLSVYWYQQSLDQGLQFLIQYYNGEERAKGNILERFSAQQFPDLHSELNLSSLELGDSALYFCASSVLSGTAYNEQFFGPGTRLTVL.

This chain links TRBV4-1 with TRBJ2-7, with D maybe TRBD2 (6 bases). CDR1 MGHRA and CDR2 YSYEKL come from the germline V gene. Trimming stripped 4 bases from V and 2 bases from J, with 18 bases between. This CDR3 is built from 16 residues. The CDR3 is CASSPTSSDPPYEQYF. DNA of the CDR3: TGCGCCAGCAGCCCTACCTCTAGCGATCCACCCTACGAGCAGTACTTC.

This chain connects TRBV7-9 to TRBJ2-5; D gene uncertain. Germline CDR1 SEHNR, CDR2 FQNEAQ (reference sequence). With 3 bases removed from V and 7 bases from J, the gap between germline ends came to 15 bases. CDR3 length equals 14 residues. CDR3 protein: CASSFTRGEGTQYF. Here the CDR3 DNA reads TGTGCCAGCAGCTTCACCCGAGGCGAAGGGACCCAGTACTTC.

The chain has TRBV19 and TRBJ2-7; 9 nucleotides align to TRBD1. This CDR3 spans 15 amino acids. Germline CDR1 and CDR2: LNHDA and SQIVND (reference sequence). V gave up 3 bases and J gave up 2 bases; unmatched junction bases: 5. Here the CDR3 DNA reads TGTGCCAGTAGTATTTTGGGACAGGGCCCCTACGAGCAGTACTTC. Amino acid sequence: CASSILGQGPYEQYF.

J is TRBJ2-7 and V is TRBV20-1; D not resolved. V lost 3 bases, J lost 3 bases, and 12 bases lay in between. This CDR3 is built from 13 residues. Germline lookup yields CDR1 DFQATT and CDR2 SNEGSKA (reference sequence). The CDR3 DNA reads TGCAGTGCTAGTTCCAGGTTGGTCTACGAGCAGTACTTC. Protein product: CSASSRLVYEQYF.

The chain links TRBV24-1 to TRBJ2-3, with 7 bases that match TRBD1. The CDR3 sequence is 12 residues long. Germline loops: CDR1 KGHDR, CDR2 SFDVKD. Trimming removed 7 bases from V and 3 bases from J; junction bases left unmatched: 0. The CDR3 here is CATRDRTDTQYF. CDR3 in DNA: TGTGCCACCAGGGACAGGACAGATACGCAGTATTTT.

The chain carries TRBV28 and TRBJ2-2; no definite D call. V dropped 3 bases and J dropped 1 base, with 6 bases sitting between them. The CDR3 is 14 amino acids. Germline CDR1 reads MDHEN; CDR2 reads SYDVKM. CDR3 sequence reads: CASSFEQNTGELFF. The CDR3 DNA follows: TGTGCCAGCAGTTTCGAGCAGAACACCGGGGAGCTGTTTTTT.

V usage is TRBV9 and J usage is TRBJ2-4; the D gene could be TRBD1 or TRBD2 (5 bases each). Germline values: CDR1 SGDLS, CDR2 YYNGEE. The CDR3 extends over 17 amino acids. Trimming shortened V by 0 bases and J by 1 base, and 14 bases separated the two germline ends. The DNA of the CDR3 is TGTGCCAGCAGCGTAGCTGATGAGGGGCCTGCCAAAAACATTCAGTACTTC. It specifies CASSVADEGPAKNIQYF.

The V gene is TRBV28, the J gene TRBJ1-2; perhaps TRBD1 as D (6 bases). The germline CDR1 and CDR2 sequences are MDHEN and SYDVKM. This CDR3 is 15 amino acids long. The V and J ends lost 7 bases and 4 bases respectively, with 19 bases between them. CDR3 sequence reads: CASNEQGFKFYGYTF. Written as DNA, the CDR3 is TGTGCCAGCAATGAACAGGGTTTTAAGTTCTATGGCTACACCTTC.

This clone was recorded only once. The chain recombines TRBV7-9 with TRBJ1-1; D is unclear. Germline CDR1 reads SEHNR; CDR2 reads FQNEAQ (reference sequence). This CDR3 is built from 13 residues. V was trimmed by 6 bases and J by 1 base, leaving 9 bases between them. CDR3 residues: CASRRTGNTEAFF. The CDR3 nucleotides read TGTGCCAGCAGGCGGACGGGGAACACTGAAGCTTTCTTT.

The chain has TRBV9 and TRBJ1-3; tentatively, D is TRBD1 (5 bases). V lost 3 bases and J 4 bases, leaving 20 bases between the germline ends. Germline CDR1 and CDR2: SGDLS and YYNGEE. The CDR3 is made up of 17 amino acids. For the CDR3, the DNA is TGTGCCAGCAGCGCCCACCCCTCCGGGGGGAAGGGAAACACCATATATTTT. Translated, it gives CASSAHPSGGKGNTIYF. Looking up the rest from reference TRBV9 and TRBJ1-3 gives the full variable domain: DSGVTQTPKHLITATGQRVTLRCSPRSGDLSVYWYQQSLDQGLQFLIQYYNGEERAKGNILERFSAQQFPDLHSELNLSSLELGDSALYFCASSAHPSGGKGNTIYFGEGSWLTVV.

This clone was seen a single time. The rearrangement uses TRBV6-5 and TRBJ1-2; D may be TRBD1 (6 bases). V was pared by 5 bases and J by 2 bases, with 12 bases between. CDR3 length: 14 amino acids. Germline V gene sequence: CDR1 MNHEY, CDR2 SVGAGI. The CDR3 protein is CASSRGQLNYGYTF. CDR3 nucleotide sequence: TGTGCCAGCAGTCGGGGACAACTGAACTATGGCTACACCTTC.

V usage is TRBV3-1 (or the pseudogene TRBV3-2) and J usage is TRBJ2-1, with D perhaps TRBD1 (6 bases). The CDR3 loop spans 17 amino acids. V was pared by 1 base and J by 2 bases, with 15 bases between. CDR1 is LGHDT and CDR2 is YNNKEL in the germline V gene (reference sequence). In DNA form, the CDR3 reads TGTGCCAGCAGCCAAGGGAATCCAGGGGACCCCTACAATGAGCAGTTCTTC. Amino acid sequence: CASSQGNPGDPYNEQFF.

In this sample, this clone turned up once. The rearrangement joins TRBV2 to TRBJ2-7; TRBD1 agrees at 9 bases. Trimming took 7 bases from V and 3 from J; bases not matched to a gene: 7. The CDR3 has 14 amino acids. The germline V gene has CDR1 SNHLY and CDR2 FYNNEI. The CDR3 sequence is CASKTGTGHYEQYF. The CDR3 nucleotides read TGTGCCAGCAAAACCGGGACAGGGCACTACGAGCAGTACTTC.